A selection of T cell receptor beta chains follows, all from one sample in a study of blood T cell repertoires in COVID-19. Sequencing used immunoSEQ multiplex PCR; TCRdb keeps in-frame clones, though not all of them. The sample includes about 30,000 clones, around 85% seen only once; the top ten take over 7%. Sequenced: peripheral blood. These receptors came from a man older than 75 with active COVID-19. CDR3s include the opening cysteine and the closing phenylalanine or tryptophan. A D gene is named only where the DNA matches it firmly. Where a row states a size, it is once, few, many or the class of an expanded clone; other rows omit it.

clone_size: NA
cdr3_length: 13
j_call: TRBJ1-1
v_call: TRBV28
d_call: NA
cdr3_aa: CASSIRVGTEAFF
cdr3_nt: TGTGCCAGCAGTATCAGGGTTGGCACTGAAGCTTTCTTT

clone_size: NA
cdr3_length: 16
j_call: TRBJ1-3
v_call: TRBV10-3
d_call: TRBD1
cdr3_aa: CAISEWTGAGGNTIYF
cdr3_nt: TGTGCCATCAGTGAATGGACAGGGGCGGGAGGAAACACCATATATTTT

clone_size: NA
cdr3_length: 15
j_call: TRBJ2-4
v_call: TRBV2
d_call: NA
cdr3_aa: CASIWGDLAKNIQYF
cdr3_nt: TGTGCCAGCATCTGGGGGGACTTAGCCAAAAACATTCAGTACTTC

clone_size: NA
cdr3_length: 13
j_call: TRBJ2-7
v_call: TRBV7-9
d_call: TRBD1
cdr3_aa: CASRRGRSYEQYF
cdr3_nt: TGTGCCAGCAGAAGGGGGCGCTCCTACGAGCAGTACTTC

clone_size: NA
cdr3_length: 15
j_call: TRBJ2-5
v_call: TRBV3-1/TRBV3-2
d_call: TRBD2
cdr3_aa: CASSQGVGTKETQYF
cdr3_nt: TGTGCCAGCAGCCAAGGTGTGGGGACTAAAGAGACCCAGTACTTC

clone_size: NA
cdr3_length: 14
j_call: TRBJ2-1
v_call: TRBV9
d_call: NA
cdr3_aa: CASRGLSSYNEQFF
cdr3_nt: TGTGCCAGCAGGGGACTGTCATCCTACAATGAGCAGTTCTTC

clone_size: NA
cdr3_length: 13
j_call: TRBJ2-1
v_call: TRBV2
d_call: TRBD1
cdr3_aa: CASGGTGGNEQFF
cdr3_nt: TGTGCCAGCGGGGGGACAGGGGGCAATGAGCAGTTCTTC

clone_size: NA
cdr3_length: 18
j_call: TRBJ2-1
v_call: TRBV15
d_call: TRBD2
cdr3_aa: CATSRDLAGDLSYNEQFF
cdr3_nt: TGTGCCACCAGCAGAGATCTAGCGGGGGACCTCTCCTACAATGAGCAGTTCTTC

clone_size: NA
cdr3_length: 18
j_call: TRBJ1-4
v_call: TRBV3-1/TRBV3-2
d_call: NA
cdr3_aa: CASSHPWGVYKTNEKLFF
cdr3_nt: TGTGCCAGCAGCCATCCCTGGGGAGTCTATAAAACTAATGAAAAACTGTTTTTT

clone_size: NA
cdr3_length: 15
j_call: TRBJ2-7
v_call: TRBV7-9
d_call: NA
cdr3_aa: CASSSTGTGAYEQYF
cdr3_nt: TGTGCCAGCAGCTCAACCGGGACTGGCGCCTACGAGCAGTACTTC

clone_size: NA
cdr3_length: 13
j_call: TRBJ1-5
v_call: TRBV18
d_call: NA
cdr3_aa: CASSPQSNQPQHF
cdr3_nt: TGTGCCAGCTCACCCCAGAGCAATCAGCCCCAGCATTTT

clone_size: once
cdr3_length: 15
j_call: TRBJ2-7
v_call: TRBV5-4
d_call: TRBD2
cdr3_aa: CASGKTSGGAYEQYF
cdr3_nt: TGTGCCAGCGGAAAAACTAGCGGGGGGGCCTACGAGCAGTACTTC

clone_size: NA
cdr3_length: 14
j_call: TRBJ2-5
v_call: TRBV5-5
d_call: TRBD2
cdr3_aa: CASSFGGAQETQYF
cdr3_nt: TGTGCCAGCAGCTTCGGGGGGGCTCAAGAGACCCAGTACTTC

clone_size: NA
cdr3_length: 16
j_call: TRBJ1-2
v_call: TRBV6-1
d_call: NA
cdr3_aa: CASSERTGWTGYGYTF
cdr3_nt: TGTGCCAGCAGTGAAAGAACAGGGTGGACGGGCTATGGCTACACCTTC

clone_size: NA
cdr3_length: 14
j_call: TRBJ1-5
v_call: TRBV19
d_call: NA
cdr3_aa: CASSILQGPQPQHF
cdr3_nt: TGTGCCAGTAGTATCCTACAGGGCCCTCAGCCCCAGCATTTT

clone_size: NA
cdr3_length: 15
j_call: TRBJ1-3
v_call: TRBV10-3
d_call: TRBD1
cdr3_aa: CAISPTGGAGNTIYF
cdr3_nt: TGTGCCATCAGTCCAACAGGGGGCGCCGGAAACACCATATATTTT

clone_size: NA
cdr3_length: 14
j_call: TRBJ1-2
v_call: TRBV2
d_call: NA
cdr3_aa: CASSEFGSLYGYTF
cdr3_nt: TGTGCCAGCAGTGAATTTGGCAGTCTCTATGGCTACACCTTC

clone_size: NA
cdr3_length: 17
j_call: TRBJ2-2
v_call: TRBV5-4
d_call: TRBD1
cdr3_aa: CASSGGQGAWGTGELFF
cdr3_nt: TGTGCCAGCAGCGGGGGACAGGGGGCTTGGGGAACCGGGGAGCTGTTTTTT

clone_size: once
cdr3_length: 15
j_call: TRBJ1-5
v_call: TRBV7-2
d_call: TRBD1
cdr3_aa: CASSLVTGGNQPQHF
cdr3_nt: TGTGCCAGCAGCTTAGTTACAGGGGGAAATCAGCCCCAGCATTTT

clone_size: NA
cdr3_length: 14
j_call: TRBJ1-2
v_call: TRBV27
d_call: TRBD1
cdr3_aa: CASSWDRELYGYTF
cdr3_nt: TGTGCCAGCAGTTGGGACAGGGAATTGTATGGCTACACCTTC

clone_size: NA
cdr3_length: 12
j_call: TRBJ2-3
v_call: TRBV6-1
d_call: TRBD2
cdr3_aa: CASSESGGTQYF
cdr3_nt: TGTGCCAGCAGTGAATCGGGAGGGACGCAGTATTTT

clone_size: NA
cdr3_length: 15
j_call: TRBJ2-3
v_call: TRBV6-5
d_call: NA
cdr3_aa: CASSQMRAFADTQYF
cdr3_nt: TGTGCCAGCAGCCAAATGAGGGCGTTCGCAGATACGCAGTATTTT

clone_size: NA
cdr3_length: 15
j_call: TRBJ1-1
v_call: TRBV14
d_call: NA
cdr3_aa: CASSLSGRRNTEAFF
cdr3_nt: TGTGCCAGCAGCCTATCAGGGCGGCGGAACACTGAAGCTTTCTTT

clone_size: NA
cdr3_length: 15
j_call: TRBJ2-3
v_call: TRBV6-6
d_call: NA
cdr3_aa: CASSPQGWGADTQYF
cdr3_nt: TGTGCCAGCAGTCCACAGGGGTGGGGGGCAGATACGCAGTATTTT

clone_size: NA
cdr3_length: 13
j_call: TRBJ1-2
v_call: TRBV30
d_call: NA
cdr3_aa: CAWSPRRDHGYTF
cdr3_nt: TGTGCCTGGTCCCCCCGCAGGGATCATGGCTACACCTTC

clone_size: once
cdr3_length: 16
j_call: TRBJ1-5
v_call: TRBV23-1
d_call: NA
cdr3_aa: CASSLQSRGCNQPQHF
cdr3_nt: TGCGCCAGCAGCCTCCAGTCCAGGGGCTGCAATCAGCCCCAGCATTTT

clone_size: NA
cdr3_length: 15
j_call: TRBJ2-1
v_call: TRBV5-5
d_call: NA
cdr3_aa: CASSLDGDSYNEQFF
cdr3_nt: TGTGCCAGCAGCTTGGACGGAGACTCCTACAATGAGCAGTTCTTC

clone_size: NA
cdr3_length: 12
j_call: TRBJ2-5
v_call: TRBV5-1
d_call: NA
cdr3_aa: CASTSVQETQYF
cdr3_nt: TGCGCCAGCACTTCGGTTCAAGAGACCCAGTACTTC

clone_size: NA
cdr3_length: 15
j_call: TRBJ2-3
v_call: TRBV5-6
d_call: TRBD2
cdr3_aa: CASSLSGGPAHTQYF
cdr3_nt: TGTGCCAGCAGCTTAAGCGGGGGACCCGCACATACGCAGTATTTT

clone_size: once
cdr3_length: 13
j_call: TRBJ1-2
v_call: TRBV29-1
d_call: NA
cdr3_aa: CSVHNAANYGYTF
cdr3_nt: TGCAGCGTTCATAACGCAGCTAACTATGGCTACACCTTC

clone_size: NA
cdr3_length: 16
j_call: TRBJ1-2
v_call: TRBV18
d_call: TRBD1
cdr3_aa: CASSPSVTGGFYGYTF
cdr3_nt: TGTGCCAGCTCACCATCGGTGACAGGGGGCTTCTATGGCTACACCTTC

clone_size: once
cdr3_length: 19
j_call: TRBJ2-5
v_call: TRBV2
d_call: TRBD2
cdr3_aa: CASRETSGGTRWVLETQYF
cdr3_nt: TGTGCCAGCAGGGAGACTAGCGGGGGAACCCGGTGGGTCCTGGAGACCCAGTACTTC

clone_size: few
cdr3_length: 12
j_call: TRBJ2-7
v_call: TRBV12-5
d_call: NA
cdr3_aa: CASSRGAGEQYF
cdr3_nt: TGTGCTAGTAGCCGGGGGGCCGGAGAGCAGTACTTC

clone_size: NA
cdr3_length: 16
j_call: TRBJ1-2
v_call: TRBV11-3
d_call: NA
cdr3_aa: CASSLSWDKSNYGYTF
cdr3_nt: TGTGCCAGCAGCTTATCATGGGACAAATCTAACTATGGCTACACCTTC

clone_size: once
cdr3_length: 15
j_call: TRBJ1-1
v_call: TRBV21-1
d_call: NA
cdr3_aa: CASSKEELMRTEAFF
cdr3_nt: TGTGCCAGCAGCAAAGAAGAATTAATGCGGACTGAAGCTTTCTTT

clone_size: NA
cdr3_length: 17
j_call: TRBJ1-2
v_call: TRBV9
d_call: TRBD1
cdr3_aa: CASSVGQGAGGSYGYTF
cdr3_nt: TGTGCCAGCAGCGTAGGTCAGGGGGCAGGTGGAAGCTATGGCTACACCTTC

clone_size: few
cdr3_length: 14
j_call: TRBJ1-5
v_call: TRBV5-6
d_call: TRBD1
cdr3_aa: CASSADRGQQPQHF
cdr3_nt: TGTGCCAGCAGCGCAGACAGGGGGCAACAGCCCCAGCATTTT

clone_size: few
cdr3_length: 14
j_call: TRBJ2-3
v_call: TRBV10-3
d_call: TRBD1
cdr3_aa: CAISEQGAGDTQYF
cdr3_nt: TGTGCCATCAGTGAACAGGGGGCAGGGGATACGCAGTATTTT

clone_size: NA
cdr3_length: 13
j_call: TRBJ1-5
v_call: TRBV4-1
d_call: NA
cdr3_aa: CASSQSRDQPQHF
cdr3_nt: TGCGCCAGCAGCCAAAGTCGGGATCAGCCCCAGCATTTT

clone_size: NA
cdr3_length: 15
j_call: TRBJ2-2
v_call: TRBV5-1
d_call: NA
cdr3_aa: CASSLGPPGTGELFF
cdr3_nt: TGCGCCAGCAGCTTGGGACCGCCAGGCACCGGGGAGCTGTTTTTT

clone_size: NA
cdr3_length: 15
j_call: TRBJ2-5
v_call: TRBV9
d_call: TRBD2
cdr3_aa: CASSVTSGGRETQYF
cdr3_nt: TGTGCCAGCAGCGTCACTAGCGGGGGGAGGGAGACCCAGTACTTC

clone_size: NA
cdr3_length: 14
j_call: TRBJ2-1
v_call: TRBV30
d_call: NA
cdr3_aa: CAWKGAVSFNEQFF
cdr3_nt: TGTGCCTGGAAGGGAGCAGTTTCATTCAATGAGCAGTTCTTC

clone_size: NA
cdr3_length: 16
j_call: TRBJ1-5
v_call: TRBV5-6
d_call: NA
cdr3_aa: CASSSTPGQPNQPQHF
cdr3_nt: TGTGCCAGCAGCTCAACCCCTGGGCAGCCCAATCAGCCCCAGCATTTT

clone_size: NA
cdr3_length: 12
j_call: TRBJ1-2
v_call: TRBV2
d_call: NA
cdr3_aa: CASSVQAYGYTF
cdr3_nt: TGTGCCAGCAGTGTTCAGGCCTATGGCTACACCTTC

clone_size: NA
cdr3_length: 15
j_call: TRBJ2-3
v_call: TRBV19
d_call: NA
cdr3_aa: CASSMVPGSTDTQYF
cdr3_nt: TGTGCCAGTAGTATGGTGCCAGGGAGCACAGATACGCAGTATTTT

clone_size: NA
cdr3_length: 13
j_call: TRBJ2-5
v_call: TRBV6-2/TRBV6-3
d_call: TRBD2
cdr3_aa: CASSRSGVETQYF
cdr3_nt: TGTGCCAGCAGTCGTAGCGGGGTAGAGACCCAGTACTTC

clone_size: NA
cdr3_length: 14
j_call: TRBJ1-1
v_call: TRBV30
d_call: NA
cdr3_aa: CAWNLGQVNTEAFF
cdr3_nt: TGTGCCTGGAACCTCGGACAAGTGAACACTGAAGCTTTCTTT

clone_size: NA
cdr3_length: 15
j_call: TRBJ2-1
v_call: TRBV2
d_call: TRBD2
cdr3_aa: CASSLLAGLYNEQFF
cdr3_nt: TGTGCCAGCAGCTTACTAGCGGGGCTTTACAATGAGCAGTTCTTC

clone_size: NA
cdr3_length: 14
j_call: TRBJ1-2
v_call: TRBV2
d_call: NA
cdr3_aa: CASSLVEGSDGYTF
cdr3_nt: TGTGCCAGCAGTCTGGTAGAGGGATCGGATGGCTACACCTTC

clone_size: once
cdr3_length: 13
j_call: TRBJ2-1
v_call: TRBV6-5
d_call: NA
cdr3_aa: CASVFAGSGEQFF
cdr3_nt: TGTGCCAGCGTCTTCGCGGGGTCCGGTGAGCAGTTCTTC